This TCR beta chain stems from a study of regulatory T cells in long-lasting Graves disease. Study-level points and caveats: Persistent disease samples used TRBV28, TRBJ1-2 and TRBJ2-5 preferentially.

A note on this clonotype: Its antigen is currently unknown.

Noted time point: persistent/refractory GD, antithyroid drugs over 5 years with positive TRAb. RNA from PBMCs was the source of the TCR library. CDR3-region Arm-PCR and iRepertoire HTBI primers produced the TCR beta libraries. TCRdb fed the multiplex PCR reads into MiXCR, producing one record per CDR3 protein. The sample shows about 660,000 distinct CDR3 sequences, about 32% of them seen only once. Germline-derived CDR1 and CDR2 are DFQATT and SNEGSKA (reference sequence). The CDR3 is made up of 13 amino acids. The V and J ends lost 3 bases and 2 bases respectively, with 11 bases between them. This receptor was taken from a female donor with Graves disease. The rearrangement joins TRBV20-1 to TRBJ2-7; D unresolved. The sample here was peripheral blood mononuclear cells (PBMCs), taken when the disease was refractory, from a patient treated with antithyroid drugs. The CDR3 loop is CSASDERTYEQYF. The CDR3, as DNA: TGCAGTGCTAGTGATGAGCGAACCTACGAGCAGTACTTC.